This paragraph reports one TCR beta chain. Its matching antigen is unknown. The sample comes from a study of early T cells in non-severe SARS-CoV-2 infection. Whole-study context: Investigators sequenced bulk RNA drawn from unsorted whole blood, and chains remained unpaired.

Study-level points and caveats: The study's VDJdb matching favored anti-spike CD8 responses and missed private and CD4 specificities.

The CDR3 has 17 amino acids. Unique molecular identifiers tagged individual cDNA molecules. MiXCR was run by TCRdb on the 5' RACE reads, yielding one entry per CDR3 protein. The sample contains 75,000 to 80,000 distinct CDR3 sequences, approximately 10% of which appear only once. The receptor's source is an adult who was a healthcare worker with PCR-confirmed SARS-CoV-2 infection or an uninfected control (not recorded which). Sequenced material: whole blood, taken at baseline. V gene TRBV21-1 combines with J gene TRBJ1-2; the table's D call, TRBD1, was not checked against the DNA. TRBV21-1 is shown as a pseudogene. The CDR3 nucleotides read TGTGCCAGCAGCAAAGAGGGGCATGGGCTAGCTAACTATGGCTACACCTTC. Its protein product is CASSKEGHGLANYGYTF.